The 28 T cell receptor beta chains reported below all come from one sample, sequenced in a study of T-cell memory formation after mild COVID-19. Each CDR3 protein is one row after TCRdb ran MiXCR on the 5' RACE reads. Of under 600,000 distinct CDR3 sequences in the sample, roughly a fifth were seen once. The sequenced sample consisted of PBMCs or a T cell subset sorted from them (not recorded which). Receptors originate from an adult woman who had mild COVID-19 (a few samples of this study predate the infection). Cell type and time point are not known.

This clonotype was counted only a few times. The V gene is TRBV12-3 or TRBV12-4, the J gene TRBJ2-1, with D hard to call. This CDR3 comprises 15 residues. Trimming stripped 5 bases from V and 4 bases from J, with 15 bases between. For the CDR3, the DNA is TGTGCCAGCAGTGCGGAAGTGGATCCGTACAATGAGCAGTTCTTC. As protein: CASSAEVDPYNEQFF.

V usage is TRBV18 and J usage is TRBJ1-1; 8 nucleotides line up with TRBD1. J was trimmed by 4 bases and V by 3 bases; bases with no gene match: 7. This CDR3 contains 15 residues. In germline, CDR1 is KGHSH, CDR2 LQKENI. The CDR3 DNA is TGTGCCAGCTCACCCGGACAGGGAAGAAGCACTGAAGCTTTCTTT. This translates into CASSPGQGRSTEAFF.

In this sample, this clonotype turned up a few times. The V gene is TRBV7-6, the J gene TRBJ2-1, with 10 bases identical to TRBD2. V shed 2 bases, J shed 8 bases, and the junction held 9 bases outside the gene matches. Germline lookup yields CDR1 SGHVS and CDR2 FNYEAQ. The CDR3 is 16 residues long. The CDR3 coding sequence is TGTGCCAGCAGCTTAAGTTTAGCGGGAGGAGGCGATGAGCAGTTCTTC. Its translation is CASSLSLAGGGDEQFF.

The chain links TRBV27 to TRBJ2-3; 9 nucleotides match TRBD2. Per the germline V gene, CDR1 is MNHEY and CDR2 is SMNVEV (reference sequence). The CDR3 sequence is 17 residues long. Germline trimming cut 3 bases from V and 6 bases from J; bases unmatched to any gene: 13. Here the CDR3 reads CASSFPEASGRPDTQYF. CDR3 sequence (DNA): TGTGCCAGCAGTTTCCCGGAGGCCAGCGGGAGGCCCGATACGCAGTATTTT.

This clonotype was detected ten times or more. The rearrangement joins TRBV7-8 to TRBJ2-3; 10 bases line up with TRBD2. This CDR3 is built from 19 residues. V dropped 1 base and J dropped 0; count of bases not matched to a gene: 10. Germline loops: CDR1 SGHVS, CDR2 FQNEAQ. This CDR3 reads CASSLEVSGLAASTDTQYF. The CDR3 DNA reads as TGTGCCAGCAGCTTAGAGGTTTCCGGACTAGCGGCTAGCACAGATACGCAGTATTTT.

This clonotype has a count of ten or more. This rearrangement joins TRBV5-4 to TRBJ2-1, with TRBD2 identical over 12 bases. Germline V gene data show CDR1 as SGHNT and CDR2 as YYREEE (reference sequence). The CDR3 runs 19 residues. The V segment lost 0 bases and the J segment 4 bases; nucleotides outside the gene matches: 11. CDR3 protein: CASSLAGLAGGLRYNEQFF. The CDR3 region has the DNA TGTGCCAGCAGCTTGGCCGGGCTAGCGGGGGGGCTAAGGTACAATGAGCAGTTCTTC.

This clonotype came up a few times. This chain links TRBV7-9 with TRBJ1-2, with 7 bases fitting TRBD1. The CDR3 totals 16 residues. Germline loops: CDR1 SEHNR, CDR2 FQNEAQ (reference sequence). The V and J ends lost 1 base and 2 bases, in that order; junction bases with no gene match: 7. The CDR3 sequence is CASSLVSLDRNYGYTF. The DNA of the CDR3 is TGTGCCAGCAGCTTAGTGTCTCTGGACAGGAACTATGGCTACACCTTC. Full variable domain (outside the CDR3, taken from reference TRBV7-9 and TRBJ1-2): DTGVSQNPRHKITKRGQNVTFRCDPISEHNRLYWYRQTLGQGPEFLTYFQNEAQLEKSRLLSDRFSAERPKGSFSTLEIQRTEQGDSAMYLCASSLVSLDRNYGYTFGSGTRLTVV.

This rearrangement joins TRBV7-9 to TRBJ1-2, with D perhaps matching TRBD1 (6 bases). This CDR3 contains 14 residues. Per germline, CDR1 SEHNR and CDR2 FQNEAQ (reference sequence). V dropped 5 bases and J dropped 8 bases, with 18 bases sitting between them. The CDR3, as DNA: TGTGCCAGCAGCCCGAGGGGGACCGCTTGGGGCTACACCTTC. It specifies CASSPRGTAWGYTF.

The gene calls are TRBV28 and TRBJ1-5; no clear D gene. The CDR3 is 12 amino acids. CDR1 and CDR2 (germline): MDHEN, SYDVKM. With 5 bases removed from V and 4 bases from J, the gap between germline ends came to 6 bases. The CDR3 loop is CASSDRNQPQHF. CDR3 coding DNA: TGTGCCAGCAGTGACCGTAATCAGCCCCAGCATTTT.

Written as DNA, the CDR3 is TGTGCCAGCAGCTTAGCCCTGTCGCAGGGAGCGGGAAACACCATATATTTT. As protein: CASSLALSQGAGNTIYF. This sequence joins TRBV7-9 and TRBJ1-3; D might be TRBD1 (5 bases). Looked up from germline, CDR1 is SEHNR and CDR2 is FQNEAQ (reference sequence). V dropped 0 bases and J dropped 4 bases, with 16 bases sitting between them. The CDR3 consists of 17 residues.

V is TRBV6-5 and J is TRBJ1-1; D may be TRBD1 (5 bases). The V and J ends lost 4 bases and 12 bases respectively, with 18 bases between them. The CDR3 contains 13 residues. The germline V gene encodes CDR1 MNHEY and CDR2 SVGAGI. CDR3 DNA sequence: TGTGCCAGCAGTTCCCCAGGGTCCCTGTTATCTTTCTTT. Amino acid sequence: CASSSPGSLLSFF.

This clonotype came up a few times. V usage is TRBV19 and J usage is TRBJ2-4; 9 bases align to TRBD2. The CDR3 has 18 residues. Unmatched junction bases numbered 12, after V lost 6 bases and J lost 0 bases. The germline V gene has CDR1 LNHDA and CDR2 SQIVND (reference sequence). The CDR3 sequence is CASSPGGLAAKAKNIQYF. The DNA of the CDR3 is TGTGCCAGTAGCCCTGGGGGACTAGCCGCGAAAGCCAAAAACATTCAGTACTTC.

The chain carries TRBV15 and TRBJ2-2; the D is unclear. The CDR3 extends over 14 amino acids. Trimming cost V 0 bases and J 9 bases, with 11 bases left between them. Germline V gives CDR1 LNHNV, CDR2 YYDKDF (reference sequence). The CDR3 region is CATSRDLPRRELFF. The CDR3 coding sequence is TGTGCCACCAGCAGAGATCTCCCCCGAAGGGAGCTGTTTTTT.

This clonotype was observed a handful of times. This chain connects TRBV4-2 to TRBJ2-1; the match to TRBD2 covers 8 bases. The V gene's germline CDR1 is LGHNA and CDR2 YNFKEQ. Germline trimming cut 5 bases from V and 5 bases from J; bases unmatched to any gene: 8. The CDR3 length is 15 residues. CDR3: CASSNSGSGHNEQFF. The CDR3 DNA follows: TGTGCCAGCAGCAACAGCGGGAGCGGCCACAATGAGCAGTTCTTC.

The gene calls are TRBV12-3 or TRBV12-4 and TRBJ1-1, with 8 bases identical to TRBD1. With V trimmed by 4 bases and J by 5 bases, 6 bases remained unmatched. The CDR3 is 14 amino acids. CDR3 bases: TGTGCCAGCAGTTATACAGGGGGAATGACTGAAGCTTTCTTT. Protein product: CASSYTGGMTEAFF.

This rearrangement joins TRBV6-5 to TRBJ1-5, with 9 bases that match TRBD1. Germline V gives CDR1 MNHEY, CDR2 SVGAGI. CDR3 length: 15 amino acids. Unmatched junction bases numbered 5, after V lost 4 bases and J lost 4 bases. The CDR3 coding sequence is TGTGCCAGCAGTTTCGGGACAGGGAATAATCAGCCCCAGCATTTT. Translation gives CASSFGTGNNQPQHF.

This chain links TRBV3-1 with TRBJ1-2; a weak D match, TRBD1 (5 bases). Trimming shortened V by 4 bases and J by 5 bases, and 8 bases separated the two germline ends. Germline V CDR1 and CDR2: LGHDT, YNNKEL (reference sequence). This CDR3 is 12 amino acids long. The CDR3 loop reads CASSRREYGYTF. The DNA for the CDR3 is TGTGCCAGCAGCCGCAGGGAATATGGCTACACCTTC.

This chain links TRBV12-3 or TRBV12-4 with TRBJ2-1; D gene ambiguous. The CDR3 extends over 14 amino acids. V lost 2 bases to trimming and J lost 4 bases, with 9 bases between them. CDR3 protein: CASSLWAAYNEQFF. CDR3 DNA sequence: TGTGCCAGCAGTTTATGGGCAGCATACAATGAGCAGTTCTTC.

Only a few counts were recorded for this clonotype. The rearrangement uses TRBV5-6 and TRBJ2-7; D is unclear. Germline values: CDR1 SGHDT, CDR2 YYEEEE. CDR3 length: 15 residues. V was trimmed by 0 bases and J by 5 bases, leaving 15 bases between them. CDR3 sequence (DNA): TGTGCCAGCAGCTTGGGCGACATTGATTGGAACGAGCAGTACTTC. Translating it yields CASSLGDIDWNEQYF.

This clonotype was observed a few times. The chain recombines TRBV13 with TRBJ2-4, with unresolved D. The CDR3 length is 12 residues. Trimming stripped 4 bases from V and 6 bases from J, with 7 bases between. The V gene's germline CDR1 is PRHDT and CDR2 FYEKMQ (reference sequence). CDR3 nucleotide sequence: TGTGCCAGCAGCTCCGACGGAAACATTCAGTACTTC. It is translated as CASSSDGNIQYF. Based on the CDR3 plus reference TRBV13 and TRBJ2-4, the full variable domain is AAGVIQSPRHLIKEKRETATLKCYPIPRHDTVYWYQQGPGQDPQFLISFYEKMQSDKGSIPDRFSAQQFSDYHSELNMSSLELGDSALYFCASSSDGNIQYFGAGTRLSVL.

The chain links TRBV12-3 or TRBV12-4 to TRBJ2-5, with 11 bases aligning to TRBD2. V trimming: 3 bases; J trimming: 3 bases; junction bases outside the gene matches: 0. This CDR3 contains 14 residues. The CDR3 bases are TGTGCCAGCAGTTTGACTAGCGGGGAAGAGACCCAGTACTTC. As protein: CASSLTSGEETQYF.

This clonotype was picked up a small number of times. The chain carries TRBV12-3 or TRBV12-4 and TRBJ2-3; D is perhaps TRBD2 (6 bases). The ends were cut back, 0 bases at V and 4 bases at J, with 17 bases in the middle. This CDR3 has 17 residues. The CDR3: CASSLALFWGRSDTQYF. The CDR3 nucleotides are TGTGCCAGCAGTTTAGCCCTATTTTGGGGGAGGTCAGATACGCAGTATTTT.

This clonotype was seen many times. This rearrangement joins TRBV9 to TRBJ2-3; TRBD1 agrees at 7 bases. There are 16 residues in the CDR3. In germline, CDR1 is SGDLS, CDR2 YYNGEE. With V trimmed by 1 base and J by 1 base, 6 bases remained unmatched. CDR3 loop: CASSVNRGSGTDTQYF. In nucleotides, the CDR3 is TGTGCCAGCAGCGTAAACAGGGGTTCCGGCACAGATACGCAGTATTTT.

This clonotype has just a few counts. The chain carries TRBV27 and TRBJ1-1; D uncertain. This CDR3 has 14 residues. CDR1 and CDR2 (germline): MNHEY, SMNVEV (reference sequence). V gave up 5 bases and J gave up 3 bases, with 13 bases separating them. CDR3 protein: CASSPGWADTEAFF. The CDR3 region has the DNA TGTGCCAGCAGTCCGGGGTGGGCGGACACTGAAGCTTTCTTT.

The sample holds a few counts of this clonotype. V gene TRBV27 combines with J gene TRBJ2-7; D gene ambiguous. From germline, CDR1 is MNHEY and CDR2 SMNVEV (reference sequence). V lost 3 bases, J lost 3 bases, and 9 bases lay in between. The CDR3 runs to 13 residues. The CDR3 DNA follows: TGTGCCAGCAGTTTCAAAGTCGGCTACGAGCAGTACTTC. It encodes CASSFKVGYEQYF.

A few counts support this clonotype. This CDR3 reads CASKEGSGNTIYF. The CDR3 region has the DNA TGTGCCAGCAAGGAGGGCTCTGGAAACACCATATATTTT. This chain connects TRBV7-2 to TRBJ1-3, with D uncertain. Trimming cost V 7 bases and J 0 bases, with 7 bases left between them. Germline V gene sequence: CDR1 SGHTA, CDR2 FQGNSA. This CDR3 region has 13 residues.

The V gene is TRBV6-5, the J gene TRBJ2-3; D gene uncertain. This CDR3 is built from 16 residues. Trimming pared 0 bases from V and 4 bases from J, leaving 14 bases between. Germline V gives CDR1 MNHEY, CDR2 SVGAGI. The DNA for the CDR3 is TGTGCCAGCAGTTACTCGGGCAGACCCTGGGCAGATACGCAGTATTTT. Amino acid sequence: CASSYSGRPWADTQYF.

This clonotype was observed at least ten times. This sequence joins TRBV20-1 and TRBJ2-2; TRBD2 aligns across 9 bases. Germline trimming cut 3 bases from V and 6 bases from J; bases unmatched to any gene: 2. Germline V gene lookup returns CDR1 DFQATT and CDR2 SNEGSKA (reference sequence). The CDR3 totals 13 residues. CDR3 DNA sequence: TGCAGTGCTAGCAAGCGGGAGGCCGGGGAGCTGTTTTTT. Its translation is CSASKREAGELFF.